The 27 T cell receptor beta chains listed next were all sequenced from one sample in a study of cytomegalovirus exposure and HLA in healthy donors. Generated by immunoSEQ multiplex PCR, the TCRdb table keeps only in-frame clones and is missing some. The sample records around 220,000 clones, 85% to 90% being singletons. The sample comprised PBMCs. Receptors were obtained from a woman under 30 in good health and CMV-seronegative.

CDR3 residues: CAWSVILGNTIYF. CDR3 DNA sequence: TGTGCCTGGAGTGTTATTTTAGGAAACACCATATATTTT. The chain is built from TRBV30 and TRBJ1-3; D gene ambiguous. Trimming stripped 0 bases from V and 4 bases from J, with 7 bases between. The CDR3 contains 13 residues. Germline V gene sequence: CDR1 GTSNPN, CDR2 SVGIG (reference sequence). Based on the CDR3 plus reference TRBV30 and TRBJ1-3, the full variable domain is SQTIHQWPATLVQPVGSPLSLECTVEGTSNPNLYWYRQAAGRGLQLLFYSVGIGQISSEVPQNLSASRPQDRQFILSSKKLLLSDSGFYLCAWSVILGNTIYFGEGSWLTVV.

The CDR3 is CSVREGVYEQYF. CDR3 DNA: TGCAGCGTTCGGGAGGGAGTATACGAGCAGTACTTC. This chain links TRBV29-1 with TRBJ2-7; 8 nucleotides match TRBD2. CDR1 is SQVTM, CDR2 ANQGSEA, per germline. This CDR3 has 12 amino acids. The ends lost 5 bases at V and 4 bases at J; junction bases unmatched: 4.

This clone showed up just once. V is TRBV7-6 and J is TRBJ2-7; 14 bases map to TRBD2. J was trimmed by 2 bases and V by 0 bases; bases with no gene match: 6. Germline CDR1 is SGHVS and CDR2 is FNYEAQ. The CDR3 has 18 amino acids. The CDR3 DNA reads TGTGCCAGCAGCTTAGCGGGACTAGCGGGAGACGGGACCTACGAGCAGTACTTC. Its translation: CASSLAGLAGDGTYEQYF. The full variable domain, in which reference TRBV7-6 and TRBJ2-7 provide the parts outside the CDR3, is GAGVSQSPRYKVTKRGQDVALRCDPISGHVSLYWYRQALGQGPEFLTYFNYEAQQDKSGLPNDRFSAERPEGSISTLTIQRTEQRDSAMYRCASSLAGLAGDGTYEQYFGPGTRLTVT.

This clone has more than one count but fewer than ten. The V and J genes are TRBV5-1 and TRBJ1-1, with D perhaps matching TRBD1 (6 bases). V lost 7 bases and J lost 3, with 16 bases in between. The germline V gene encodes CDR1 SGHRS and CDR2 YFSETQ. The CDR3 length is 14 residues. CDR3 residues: CASYRIQGDTEAFF. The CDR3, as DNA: TGCGCCAGCTATCGAATACAGGGAGACACTGAAGCTTTCTTT.

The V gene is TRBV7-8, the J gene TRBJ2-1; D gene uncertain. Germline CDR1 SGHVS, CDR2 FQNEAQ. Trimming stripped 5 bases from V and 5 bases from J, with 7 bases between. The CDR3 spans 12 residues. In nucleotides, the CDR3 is TGTGCCAGCAGCGAGCCCAACAATGAGCAGTTCTTC. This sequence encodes CASSEPNNEQFF.

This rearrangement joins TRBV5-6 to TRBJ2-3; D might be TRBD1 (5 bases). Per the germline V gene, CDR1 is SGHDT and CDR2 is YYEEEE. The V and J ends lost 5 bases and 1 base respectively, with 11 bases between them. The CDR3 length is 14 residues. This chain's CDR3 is CASRGRGGTDTQYF. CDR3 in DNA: TGTGCCAGCAGGGGGCGCGGTGGCACAGATACGCAGTATTTT.

CDR3 loop: CASSQEVSSGTTGELFF. The DNA of the CDR3 is TGCGCCAGCAGCCAAGAGGTTTCTAGCGGAACCACCGGGGAGCTGTTTTTT. The V gene is TRBV4-3, the J gene TRBJ2-2; 7 nucleotides match TRBD2. The junction had 8 bases not matched to a gene; V was cut back by 0 bases and J by 4 bases. Germline V lookup: CDR1 LGHNA, CDR2 YSLEER. The CDR3 sequence is 17 residues long.

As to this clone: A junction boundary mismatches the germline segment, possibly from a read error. The CDR3 loop is CATSDQDSRDEQFF. The CDR3 DNA reads TGTGCCACCAGCGATCAGGACTCGCGGGATGAGCAGTTCTTC. V and J are TRBV5-6 and TRBJ2-1, with D tentatively TRBD2 (5 bases). Germline V lookup: CDR1 SGHDT, CDR2 YYEEEE. The CDR3 contains 14 residues.

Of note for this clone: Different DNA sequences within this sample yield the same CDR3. CDR3 protein: CAWSTGGYEQYF. The CDR3 bases are TGTGCCTGGAGTACAGGGGGGTACGAGCAGTACTTC. The gene calls are TRBV30 and TRBJ2-7; 8 nucleotides match TRBD1. Trimming cost V 2 bases and J 4 bases; bases outside gene matches: 1. Germline CDR1 GTSNPN, CDR2 SVGIG (reference sequence). The CDR3 is 12 amino acids. Full variable domain (missing parts from reference TRBV30 and TRBJ2-7): SQTIHQWPATLVQPVGSPLSLECTVEGTSNPNLYWYRQAAGRGLQLLFYSVGIGQISSEVPQNLSASRPQDRQFILSSKKLLLSDSGFYLCAWSTGGYEQYFGPGTRLTVT.

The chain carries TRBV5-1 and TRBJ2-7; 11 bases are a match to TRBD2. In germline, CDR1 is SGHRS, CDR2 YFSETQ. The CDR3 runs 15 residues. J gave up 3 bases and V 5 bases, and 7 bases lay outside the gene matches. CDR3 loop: CASRKLAGVVYEQYF. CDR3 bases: TGCGCCAGCAGAAAACTAGCGGGAGTAGTCTACGAGCAGTACTTC.

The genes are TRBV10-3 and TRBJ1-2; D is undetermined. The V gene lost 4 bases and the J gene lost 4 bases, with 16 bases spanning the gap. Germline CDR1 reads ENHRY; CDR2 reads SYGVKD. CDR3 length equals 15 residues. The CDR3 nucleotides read TGTGCCATCAGTGCAGACTTCCCCGGTGGCTATGGCTACACCTTC. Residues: CAISADFPGGYGYTF.

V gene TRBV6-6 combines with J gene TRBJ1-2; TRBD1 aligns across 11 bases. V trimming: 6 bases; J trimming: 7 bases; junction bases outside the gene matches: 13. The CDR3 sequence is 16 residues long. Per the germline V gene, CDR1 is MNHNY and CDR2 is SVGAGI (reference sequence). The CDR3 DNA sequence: TGTGCCAGCAGAACTACGGGGACAGGGGGTGTGGGTGGCTACACCTTC. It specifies CASRTTGTGGVGGYTF.

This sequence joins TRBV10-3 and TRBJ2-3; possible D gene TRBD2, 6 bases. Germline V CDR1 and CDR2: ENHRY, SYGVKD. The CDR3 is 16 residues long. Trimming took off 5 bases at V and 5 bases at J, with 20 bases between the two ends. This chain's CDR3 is CAISTFSGSLGDTQYF. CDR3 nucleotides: TGTGCCATCAGTACGTTTAGCGGATCCTTGGGAGATACGCAGTATTTT.

CDR3 sequence reads: CASSPLVEGLDTGELFF. CDR3 coding DNA: TGTGCCAGCTCACCATTGGTCGAGGGATTAGACACCGGGGAGCTGTTTTTT. The J gene is TRBJ2-2, the V gene TRBV18; tentative D call: TRBD2 (5 bases). The CDR3 contains 17 residues. CDR1 is KGHSH, CDR2 LQKENI, per germline. V lost 2 bases and J lost 3, with 16 bases in between. The full variable domain, in which reference TRBV18 and TRBJ2-2 provide the parts outside the CDR3, is NAGVMQNPRHLVRRRGQEARLRCSPMKGHSHVYWYRQLPEEGLKFMVYLQKENIIDESGMPKERFSAEFPKEGPSILRIQQVVRGDSAAYFCASSPLVEGLDTGELFFGEGSRLTVL.

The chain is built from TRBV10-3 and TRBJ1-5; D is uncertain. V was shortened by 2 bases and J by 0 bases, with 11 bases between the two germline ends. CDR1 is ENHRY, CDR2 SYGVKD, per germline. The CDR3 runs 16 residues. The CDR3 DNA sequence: TGTGCCATCAGTGAGGGCTCCGTATATAGCAATCAGCCCCAGCATTTT. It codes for CAISEGSVYSNQPQHF.

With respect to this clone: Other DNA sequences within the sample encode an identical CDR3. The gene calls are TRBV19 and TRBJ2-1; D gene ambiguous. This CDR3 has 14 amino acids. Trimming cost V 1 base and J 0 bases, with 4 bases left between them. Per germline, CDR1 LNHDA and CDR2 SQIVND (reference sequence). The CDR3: CASSIGSSYNEQFF. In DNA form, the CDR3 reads TGTGCCAGTAGTATAGGGAGCTCCTACAATGAGCAGTTCTTC. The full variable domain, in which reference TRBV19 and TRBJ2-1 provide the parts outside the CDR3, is DGGITQSPKYLFRKEGQNVTLSCEQNLNHDAMYWYRQDPGQGLRLIYYSQIVNDFQKGDIAEGYSVSREKKESFPLTVTSAQKNPTAFYLCASSIGSSYNEQFFGPGTRLTVL.

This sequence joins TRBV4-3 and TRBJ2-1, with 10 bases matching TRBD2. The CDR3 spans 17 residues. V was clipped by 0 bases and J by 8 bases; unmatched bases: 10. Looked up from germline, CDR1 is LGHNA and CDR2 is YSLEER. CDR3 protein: CASSQDPAGGPGDEQFF. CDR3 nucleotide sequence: TGCGCCAGCAGCCAAGATCCAGCGGGAGGGCCCGGGGATGAGCAGTTCTTC.

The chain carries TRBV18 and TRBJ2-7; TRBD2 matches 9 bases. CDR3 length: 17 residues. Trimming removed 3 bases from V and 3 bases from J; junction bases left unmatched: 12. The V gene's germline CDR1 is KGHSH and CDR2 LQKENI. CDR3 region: CASSPRLAGTPGYEQYF. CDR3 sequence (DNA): TGTGCCAGCTCACCGCGGCTAGCGGGAACCCCGGGCTACGAGCAGTACTTC.

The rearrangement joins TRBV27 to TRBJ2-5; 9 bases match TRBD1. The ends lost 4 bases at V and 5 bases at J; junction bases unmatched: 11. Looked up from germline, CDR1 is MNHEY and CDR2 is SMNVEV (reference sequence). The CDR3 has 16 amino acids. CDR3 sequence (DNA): TGTGCCAGCAGTTCCCTGACAGGGGGTTCATCGGAGACCCAGTACTTC. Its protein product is CASSSLTGGSSETQYF.

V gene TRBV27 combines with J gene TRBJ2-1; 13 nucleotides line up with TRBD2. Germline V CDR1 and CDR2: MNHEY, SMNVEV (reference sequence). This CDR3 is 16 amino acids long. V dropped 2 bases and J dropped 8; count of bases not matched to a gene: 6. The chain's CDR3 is CASSLMGTSGIDEQFF. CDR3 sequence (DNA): TGTGCCAGCAGTTTAATGGGGACTAGCGGGATCGATGAGCAGTTCTTC.

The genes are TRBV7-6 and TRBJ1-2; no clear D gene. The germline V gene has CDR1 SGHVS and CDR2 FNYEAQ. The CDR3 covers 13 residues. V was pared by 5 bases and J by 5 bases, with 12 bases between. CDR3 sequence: CASSHGGSYGYTF. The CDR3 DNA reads TGTGCCAGCAGCCACGGCGGGTCATATGGCTACACCTTC.

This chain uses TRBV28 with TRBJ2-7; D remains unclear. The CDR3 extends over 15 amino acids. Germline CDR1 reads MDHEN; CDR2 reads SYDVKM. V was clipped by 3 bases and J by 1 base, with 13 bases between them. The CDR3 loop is CASSFRLVGSYEQYF. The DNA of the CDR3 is TGTGCCAGCAGTTTTCGGCTAGTCGGGTCCTACGAGCAGTACTTC.

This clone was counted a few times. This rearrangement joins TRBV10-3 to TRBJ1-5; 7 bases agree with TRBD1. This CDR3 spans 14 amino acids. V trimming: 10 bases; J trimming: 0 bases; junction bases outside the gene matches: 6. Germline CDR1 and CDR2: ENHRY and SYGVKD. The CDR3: CATGTAYSNQPQHF. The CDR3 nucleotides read TGTGCCACCGGGACAGCTTATAGCAATCAGCCCCAGCATTTT.

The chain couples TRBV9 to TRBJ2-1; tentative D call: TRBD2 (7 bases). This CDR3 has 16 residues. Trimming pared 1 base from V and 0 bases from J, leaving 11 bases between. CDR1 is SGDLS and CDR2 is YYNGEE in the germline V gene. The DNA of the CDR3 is TGTGCCAGCAGCGTACGGGGGGCTAACTCCTACAATGAGCAGTTCTTC. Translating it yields CASSVRGANSYNEQFF.

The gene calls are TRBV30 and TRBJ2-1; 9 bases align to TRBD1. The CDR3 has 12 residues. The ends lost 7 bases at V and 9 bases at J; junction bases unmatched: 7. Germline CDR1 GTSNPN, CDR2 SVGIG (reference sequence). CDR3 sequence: CASGQGVSEQFF. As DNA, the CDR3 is TGTGCCTCGGGACAGGGAGTTAGTGAGCAGTTCTTC. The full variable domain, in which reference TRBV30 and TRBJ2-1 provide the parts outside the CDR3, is SQTIHQWPATLVQPVGSPLSLECTVEGTSNPNLYWYRQAAGRGLQLLFYSVGIGQISSEVPQNLSASRPQDRQFILSSKKLLLSDSGFYLCASGQGVSEQFFGPGTRLTVL.

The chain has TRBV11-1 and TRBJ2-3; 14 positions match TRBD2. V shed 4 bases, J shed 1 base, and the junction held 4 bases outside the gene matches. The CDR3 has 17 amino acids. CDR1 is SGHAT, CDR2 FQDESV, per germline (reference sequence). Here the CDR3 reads CASSWGTSGSGTDTQYF. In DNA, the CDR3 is TGTGCCAGCAGCTGGGGGACTAGCGGGAGTGGCACAGATACGCAGTATTTT.

The CDR3 sequence is CASSLAPAGQETQYF. CDR3 nucleotide sequence: TGCGCCAGCAGCTTGGCCCCAGCGGGACAAGAGACCCAGTACTTC. The V call is TRBV5-1, the J call TRBJ2-5, with TRBD2 matching 7 bases. CDR1 and CDR2 (germline): SGHRS, YFSETQ. Unmatched junction bases numbered 4, after V lost 0 bases and J lost 2 bases. The length of the CDR3 is 15 residues.